This T cell receptor beta chain appears in the sequencing data of a study of OX40 agonist ivuxolimab in advanced cancers. Assay: immunoSEQ multiplex PCR; the TCRdb copy retains only in-frame clones and omits some. The sample shows under 40,000 clones, 84% of them seen only once. The TCR originated in an adult with an advanced solid tumor such as melanoma, head and neck, liver or kidney cancer. The material was CD4+ or CD8+ T cells sorted from blood, obtained in a trial of the OX40 agonist ivuxolimab.

In DNA form, the CDR3 reads TGTGCCAGTAGTATTGCGCGGGGGGCGTTTGCCATGAACACTGAAGCTTTCTTT. This gives the protein CASSIARGAFAMNTEAFF. This chain uses TRBV19 with TRBJ1-1; D is perhaps TRBD1 (6 bases). CDR3 length equals 18 residues. V lost 3 bases and J lost 0, with 20 bases in between. Germline CDR1 and CDR2: LNHDA and SQIVND (reference sequence).